The 10 T cell receptor beta chains in this list originate from one sample, sequenced in a study of T cell repertoires in cytomegalovirus infection. TCRdb processed the reads anew with MiXCR; each CDR3 protein has one entry. The repertoire holds around 430,000 distinct CDR3 sequences, with 42% as singletons. No cognate antigen is known for these TCRs. Material: cultured PBMCs, obtained from culture after CMV antigen stimulation. These receptors were taken from a human donor in good health (CMV status not recorded). Some clones in this sample may be carry-over from other donors' samples.

This clonotype was found a few times. This rearrangement joins TRBV7-2 to TRBJ2-3, with 8 bases that match TRBD2. The CDR3 runs 12 residues. CDR1 and CDR2 from the germline V gene are SGHTA and FQGNSA. The J segment lost 9 bases and the V segment lost 5 bases, leaving 4 bases of the junction unmatched. DNA of the CDR3: TGTGCCAGCAGCGCACGGGGGGGAACGCAGTATTTT. It translates to CASSARGGTQYF.

The CDR3 reads CASSLGLRQWAYGYTF. CDR3 bases: TGTGCCAGCAGCTTAGGTTTACGACAATGGGCCTATGGCTACACCTTC. The chain uses TRBV7-2 and TRBJ1-2; D ambiguous. CDR1 is SGHTA and CDR2 is FQGNSA in the germline V gene. The V gene lost 1 base and the J gene lost 4 bases, with 16 bases spanning the gap. CDR3 length equals 16 residues. Supplemented by reference TRBV7-2 and TRBJ1-2, the full variable domain reads GAGVSQSPSNKVTEKGKDVELRCDPISGHTALYWYRQSLGQGLEFLIYFQGNSAPDKSGLPSDRFSAERTGGSVSTLTIQRTQQEDSAVYLCASSLGLRQWAYGYTFGSGTRLTVV.

This clonotype turned up a few times. V usage is TRBV4-1 and J usage is TRBJ2-1; 8 bases are a match to TRBD2. With 0 bases clipped from V and 0 bases from J, the junction kept 7 bases outside the gene matches. CDR1 is MGHRA, CDR2 YSYEKL, per germline. CDR3 length: 18 residues. The CDR3 sequence is CASSQDPGAGGSYNEQFF. CDR3 coding DNA: TGCGCCAGCAGCCAAGATCCCGGGGCGGGGGGCTCCTACAATGAGCAGTTCTTC.

This chain links TRBV20-1 with TRBJ2-4; 7 bases match TRBD1. Germline V gives CDR1 DFQATT, CDR2 SNEGSKA (reference sequence). The CDR3 consists of 13 residues. V shed 7 bases, J shed 6 bases, and the junction held 9 bases outside the gene matches. The CDR3 is CSVNPQGTNIQYF. CDR3 in DNA: TGCAGTGTTAACCCACAGGGGACAAACATTCAGTACTTC.

The chain is built from TRBV7-9 and TRBJ2-1, with TRBD2 identical over 9 bases. The CDR3 loop spans 19 amino acids. In germline, CDR1 is SEHNR, CDR2 FQNEAQ (reference sequence). The junction had 11 bases not matched to a gene; V was cut back by 1 base and J by 1 base. This CDR3 is CASSLVPLGGRASYNEQFF. For the CDR3, the DNA is TGTGCCAGCAGCTTAGTCCCCCTAGGCGGGAGGGCATCCTACAATGAGCAGTTCTTC. The full variable domain, in which reference TRBV7-9 and TRBJ2-1 provide the parts outside the CDR3, is DTGVSQNPRHKITKRGQNVTFRCDPISEHNRLYWYRQTLGQGPEFLTYFQNEAQLEKSRLLSDRFSAERPKGSFSTLEIQRTEQGDSAMYLCASSLVPLGGRASYNEQFFGPGTRLTVL.

The V gene is TRBV19, the J gene TRBJ2-7; a possible D gene is TRBD2 (6 bases). The CDR3 spans 14 residues. From germline, CDR1 is LNHDA and CDR2 SQIVND (reference sequence). V was trimmed by 2 bases and J by 6 bases, leaving 14 bases between them. Written as DNA, the CDR3 is TGTGCCAGTAGTATACCCGCTGGGGGAGGCGAGCAGTACTTC. Its translation is CASSIPAGGGEQYF.

This chain uses TRBV2 with TRBJ2-3; D gene ambiguous. This CDR3 is built from 16 residues. Germline CDR1 SNHLY, CDR2 FYNNEI. The V and J ends lost 4 bases and 10 bases respectively, with 24 bases between them. The CDR3 region has the DNA TGTGCCAGCAGTGTCAAACACCGGCAACGAGGTGGGTCGCAGTATTTT. This translates into CASSVKHRQRGGSQYF.

V gene TRBV7-8 combines with J gene TRBJ1-4; D remains unclear. The CDR3 runs to 15 residues. Deletions cut 4 bases from V and 7 bases from J, with 16 bases between. Germline values: CDR1 SGHVS, CDR2 FQNEAQ. CDR3 sequence: CASSSTTAIGEKLFF. The CDR3 region has the DNA TGTGCCAGCAGCTCCACCACCGCGATCGGTGAAAAACTGTTTTTT.

This chain connects TRBV12-3 or TRBV12-4 to TRBJ2-1, with D perhaps TRBD1 (6 bases). CDR3 length: 15 residues. The V and J ends lost 7 bases and 7 bases respectively, with 20 bases between them. CDR3 residues: CASTEYRVGANEQFF. The DNA of the CDR3 is TGTGCCAGCACCGAGTACAGGGTGGGGGCAAATGAGCAGTTCTTC.

CDR3 residues: CASSPPDRPGEETQYF. The CDR3 DNA is TGTGCCAGCTCACCACCGGACAGGCCGGGAGAAGAGACCCAGTACTTC. The rearrangement links TRBV18 to TRBJ2-5; D is possibly TRBD1 (7 bases). The length of the CDR3 is 16 residues. Deletions cut 0 bases from V and 3 bases from J, with 14 bases between. The germline CDR1 and CDR2 sequences are KGHSH and LQKENI.